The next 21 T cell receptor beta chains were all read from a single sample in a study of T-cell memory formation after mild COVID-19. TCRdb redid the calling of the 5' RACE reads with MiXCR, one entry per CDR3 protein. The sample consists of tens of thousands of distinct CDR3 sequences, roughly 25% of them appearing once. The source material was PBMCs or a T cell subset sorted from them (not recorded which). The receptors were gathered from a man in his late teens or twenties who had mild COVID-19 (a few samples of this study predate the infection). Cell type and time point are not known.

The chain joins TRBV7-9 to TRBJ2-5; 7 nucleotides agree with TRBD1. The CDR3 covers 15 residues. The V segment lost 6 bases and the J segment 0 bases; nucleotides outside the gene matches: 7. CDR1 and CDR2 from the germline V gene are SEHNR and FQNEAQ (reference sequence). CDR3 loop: CASSSRDRYQETQYF. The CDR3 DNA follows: TGTGCCAGCAGTAGTCGGGACAGATACCAAGAGACCCAGTACTTC.

The CDR3 DNA reads TGCGCCAGCAGCCAAGCCCTAGGGGCCTACGAGCAGTACTTC. This sequence encodes CASSQALGAYEQYF. V is TRBV4-3 and J is TRBJ2-7, with D perhaps matching TRBD1 (5 bases). Trimming took off 1 base at V and 2 bases at J, with 9 bases between the two ends. This CDR3 is 14 amino acids long. Germline loops: CDR1 LGHNA, CDR2 YSLEER.

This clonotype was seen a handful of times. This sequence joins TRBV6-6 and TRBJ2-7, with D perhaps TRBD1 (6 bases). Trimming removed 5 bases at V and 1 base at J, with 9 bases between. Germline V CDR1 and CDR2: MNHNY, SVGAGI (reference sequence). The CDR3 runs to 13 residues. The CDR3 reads CASSPDRSYEQYV. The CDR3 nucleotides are TGTGCCAGCAGTCCTGACAGGTCCTACGAGCAGTACGTC.

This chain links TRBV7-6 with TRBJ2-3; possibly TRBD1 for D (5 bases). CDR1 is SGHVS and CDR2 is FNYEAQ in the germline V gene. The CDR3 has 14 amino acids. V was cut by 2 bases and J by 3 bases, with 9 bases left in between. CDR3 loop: CASSLTAGTDTQYF. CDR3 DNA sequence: TGTGCCAGCAGCTTAACGGCAGGGACAGATACGCAGTATTTT.

CDR3 coding DNA: TGTGCCACCCGTTCGGGGCCAATAGCCAAAAACATTCAGTACTTC. It yields the protein CATRSGPIAKNIQYF. The V call is TRBV7-9, the J call TRBJ2-4; tentatively, D is TRBD1 or TRBD2 (5 bases each). The V gene lost 10 bases and the J gene lost 0 bases, with 16 bases spanning the gap. This CDR3 comprises 15 residues. CDR1 SEHNR and CDR2 FQNEAQ come from the germline V gene (reference sequence).

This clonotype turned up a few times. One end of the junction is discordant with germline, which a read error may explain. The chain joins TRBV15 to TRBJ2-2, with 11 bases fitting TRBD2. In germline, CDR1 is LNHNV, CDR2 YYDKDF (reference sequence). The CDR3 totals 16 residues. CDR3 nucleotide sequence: TGCGCCGGGTGGGGGACTAGCGGAGTAGCAACCGGGGAGCTGTTTTTT. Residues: CAGWGTSGVATGELFF.

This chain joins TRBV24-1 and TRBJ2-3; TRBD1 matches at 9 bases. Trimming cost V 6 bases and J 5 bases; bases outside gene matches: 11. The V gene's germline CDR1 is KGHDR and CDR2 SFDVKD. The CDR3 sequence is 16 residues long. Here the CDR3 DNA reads TGTGCCACCAGTTTTACGCCGTCGACAGGGGGAGATACGCAGTATTTT. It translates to CATSFTPSTGGDTQYF.

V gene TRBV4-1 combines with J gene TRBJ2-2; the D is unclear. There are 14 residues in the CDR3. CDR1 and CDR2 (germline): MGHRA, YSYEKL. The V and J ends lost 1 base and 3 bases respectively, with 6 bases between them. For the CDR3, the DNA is TGCGCCAGCAGCCAAGCATTGGACACCGGGGAGCTGTTTTTT. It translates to CASSQALDTGELFF.

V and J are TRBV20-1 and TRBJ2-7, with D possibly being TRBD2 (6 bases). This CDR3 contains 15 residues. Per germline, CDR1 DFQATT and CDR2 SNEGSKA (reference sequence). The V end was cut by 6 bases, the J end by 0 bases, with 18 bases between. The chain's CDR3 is CSAPDYPGDSYEQYV. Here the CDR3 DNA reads TGCAGTGCCCCGGACTATCCGGGAGACTCCTACGAGCAGTACGTC.

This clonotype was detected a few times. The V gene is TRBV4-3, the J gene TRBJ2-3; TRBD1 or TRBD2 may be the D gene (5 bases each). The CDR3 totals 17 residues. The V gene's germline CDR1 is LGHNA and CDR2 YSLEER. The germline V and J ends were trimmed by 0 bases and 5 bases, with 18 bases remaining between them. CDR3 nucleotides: TGCGCCAGCAGCCAAGAGCCCCTGGGGACCTCACGAGATACGCAGTATTTT. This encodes CASSQEPLGTSRDTQYF.

In DNA form, the CDR3 reads TGTGCCAGCAGCTCTGGGACTAGCGGGGGCTCCTACAATGAGCAGTTCTTC. Amino acids: CASSSGTSGGSYNEQFF. The chain links TRBV7-6 to TRBJ2-1, with 14 bases fitting TRBD2. V shed 4 bases and J 0 bases; nucleotides not matched to a gene: 2. The CDR3 length is 17 residues. CDR1 SGHVS and CDR2 FNYEAQ come from the germline V gene. The entire variable domain, with the rest obtained from reference TRBV7-6 and TRBJ2-1, is as follows: GAGVSQSPRYKVTKRGQDVALRCDPISGHVSLYWYRQALGQGPEFLTYFNYEAQQDKSGLPNDRFSAERPEGSISTLTIQRTEQRDSAMYRCASSSGTSGGSYNEQFFGPGTRLTVL.

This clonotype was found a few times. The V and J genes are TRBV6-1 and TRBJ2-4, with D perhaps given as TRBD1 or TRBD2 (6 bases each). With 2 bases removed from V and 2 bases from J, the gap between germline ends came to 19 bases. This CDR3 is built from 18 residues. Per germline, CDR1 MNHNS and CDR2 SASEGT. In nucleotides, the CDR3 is TGTGCCAGCAGTGAAAAGAAGGGGGGAGGATTGACCAAAAACATTCAGTACTTC. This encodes CASSEKKGGGLTKNIQYF.

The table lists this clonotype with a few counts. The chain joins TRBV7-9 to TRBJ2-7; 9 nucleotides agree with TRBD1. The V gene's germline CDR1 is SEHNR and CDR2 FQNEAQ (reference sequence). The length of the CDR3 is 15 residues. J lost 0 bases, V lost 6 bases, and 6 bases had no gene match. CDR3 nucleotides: TGTGCCAGCAGTTCGGGACAGGGCTTCTCCTACGAGCAGTACTTC. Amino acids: CASSSGQGFSYEQYF.

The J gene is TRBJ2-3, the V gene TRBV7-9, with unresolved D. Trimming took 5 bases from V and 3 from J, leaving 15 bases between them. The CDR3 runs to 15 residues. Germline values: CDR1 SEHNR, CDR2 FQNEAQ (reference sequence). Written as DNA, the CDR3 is TGTGCCAGCAGCCACACTATTGATTTAACAGATACGCAGTATTTT. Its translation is CASSHTIDLTDTQYF.

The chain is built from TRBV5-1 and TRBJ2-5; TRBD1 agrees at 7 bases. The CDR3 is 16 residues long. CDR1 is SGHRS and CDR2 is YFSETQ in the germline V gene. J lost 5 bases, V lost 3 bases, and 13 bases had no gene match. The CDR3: CASSYFRQGAWETQYF. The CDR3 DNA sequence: TGCGCCAGCAGCTACTTTCGACAGGGAGCGTGGGAGACCCAGTACTTC.

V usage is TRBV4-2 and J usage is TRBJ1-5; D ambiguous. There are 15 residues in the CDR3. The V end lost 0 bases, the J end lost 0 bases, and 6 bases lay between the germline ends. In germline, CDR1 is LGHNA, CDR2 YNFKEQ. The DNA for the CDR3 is TGTGCCAGCAGCCAAGAAGCGGTTAGCAATCAGCCCCAGCATTTT. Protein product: CASSQEAVSNQPQHF.

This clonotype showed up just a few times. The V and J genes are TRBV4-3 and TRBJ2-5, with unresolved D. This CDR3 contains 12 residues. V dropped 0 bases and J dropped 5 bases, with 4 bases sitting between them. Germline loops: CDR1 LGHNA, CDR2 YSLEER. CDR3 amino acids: CASSQDRETQYF. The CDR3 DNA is TGCGCCAGCAGCCAAGATAGGGAGACCCAGTACTTC.

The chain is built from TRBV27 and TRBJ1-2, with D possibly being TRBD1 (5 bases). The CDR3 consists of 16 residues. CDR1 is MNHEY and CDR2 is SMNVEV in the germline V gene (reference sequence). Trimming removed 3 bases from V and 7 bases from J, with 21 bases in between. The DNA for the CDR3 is TGTGCCAGCAGTTTGCCGGGGAGGGGACCCGGGTTTGGCTACACCTTC. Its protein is CASSLPGRGPGFGYTF.

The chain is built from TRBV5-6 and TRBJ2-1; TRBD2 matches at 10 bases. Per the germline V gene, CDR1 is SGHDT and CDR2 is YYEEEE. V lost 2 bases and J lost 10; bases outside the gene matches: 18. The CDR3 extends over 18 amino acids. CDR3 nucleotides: TGTGCCAGCAGCTTTGGATCACTTCTAGCGGGGGCCCCCCGGGAGCAGTTCTTC. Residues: CASSFGSLLAGAPREQFF.

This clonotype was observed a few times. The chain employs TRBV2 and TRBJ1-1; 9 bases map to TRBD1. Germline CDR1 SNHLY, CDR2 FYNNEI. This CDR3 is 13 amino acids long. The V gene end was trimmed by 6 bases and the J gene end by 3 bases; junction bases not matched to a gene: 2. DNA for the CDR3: TGTGCCAGCAGGACAGGGGGGGACACTGAAGCTTTCTTT. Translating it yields CASRTGGDTEAFF.

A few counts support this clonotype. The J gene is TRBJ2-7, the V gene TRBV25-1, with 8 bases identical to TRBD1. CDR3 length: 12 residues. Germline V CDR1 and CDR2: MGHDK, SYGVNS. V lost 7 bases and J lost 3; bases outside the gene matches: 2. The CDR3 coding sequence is TGTGCCAGCATGACAGGGGACTACGAGCAGTACTTC. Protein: CASMTGDYEQYF.